This TCR beta chain was sequenced in a study of blood T cell repertoires in COVID-19. Clones were sequenced by immunoSEQ multiplex PCR, and TCRdb holds only the in-frame ones, with some missing. The top ten hold roughly 4% of the sample, which has about 440,000 clones, 75% to 90% seen once. This CDR3 is 13 amino acids long. Per the germline V gene, CDR1 is LGHDT and CDR2 is YNNKEL (reference sequence). Trimming cost V 5 bases and J 8 bases; bases outside gene matches: 8. This clonotype originated in a woman in her 30s with acute or convalescent COVID-19. The genes are TRBV3-1 (or the pseudogene TRBV3-2) and TRBJ1-1, with 7 bases matching TRBD1. The sample comprised peripheral blood. CDR3 residues: CASSFRQGTEAFF. For the CDR3, the DNA is TGTGCCAGCAGCTTTCGACAGGGCACGGAAGCTTTCTTT.